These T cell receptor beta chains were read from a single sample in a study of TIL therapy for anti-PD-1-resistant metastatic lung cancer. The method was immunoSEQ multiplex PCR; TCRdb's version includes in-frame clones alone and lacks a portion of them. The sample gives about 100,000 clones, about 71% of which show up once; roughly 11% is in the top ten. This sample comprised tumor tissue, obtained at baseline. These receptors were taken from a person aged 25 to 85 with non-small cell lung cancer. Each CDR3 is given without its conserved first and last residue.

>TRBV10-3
ASNPGQQETQY
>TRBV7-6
ASSLSGGFWETQY
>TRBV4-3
ASSQDLGGLGEKLF
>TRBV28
ASSFRGQTYEQY
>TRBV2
ASRDAGGGDEQF
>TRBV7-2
ASSLLETQY
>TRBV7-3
ASSLETSGNPTDTQY
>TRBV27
ASSLLKWGGMRTSTDTQY
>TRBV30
AWSEATGELF
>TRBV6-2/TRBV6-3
ASSPRRALNTGELF
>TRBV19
ASSIKRTGINSPLH
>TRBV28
ASNLPGGRDYNSPLH
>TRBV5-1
ASSLQGPRGKPNYGYT
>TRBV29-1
SVEEVGTGNEKLF
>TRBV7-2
ASSLWALENIQY
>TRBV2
ASTGLGRAEKLF
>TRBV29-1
SVEEGAGGGDGYT
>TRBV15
ATSRVRGGRDEKLF
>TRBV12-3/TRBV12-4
ASSSGDGNTIY
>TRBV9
ASSAGTINTDTQY
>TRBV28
ASSWSGRGLGQETQY
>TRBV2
ASRDINNSPLH